The following is a TCR beta chain sequence with its context. Its antigen remains unidentified. No clone much larger than this one lies a single base away; base qualities are absent. Collaborating institutions collected whole blood in K2EDTA tubes following their own protocols. For TCRbeta analysis, collaborators shipped samples as frozen whole blood, isolated PBMCs, or DNA extracted from either of those sample types. TCRbeta CDR3 regions were amplified from genomic DNA by means of the immunoSEQ Assay, a bias-controlled multiplex PCR. The authors' pipeline ran thus. The number of nucleated cells in each sample was estimated from the amplification of reference gene primers within the assay. To quantify the absolute abundance of each unique TCRbeta CDR3 rearrangement, sequence reads were collapsed and filtered. For each sample, productive Simpson clonality was calculated by taking the square root of Simpson's diversity index across productive rearrangements. TCRdb provides this immuneACCESS table in a form limited to in-frame rearrangements. Some clones are lacking; in checked studies, under half of them reflect an unresolved V gene, and why the rest are absent is not known. V, J and clone size are taken as reported in that table, and D and trimming were inferred from the DNA itself. The sample data list fewer than 35,000 clones, and about 85% of these were observed just once. Clones ranked in the top ten supply roughly 2.1% of the sample.

The sample originates from a study of blood T cell repertoires in COVID-19 (TCRdb year 2020). General notes on the study: The collaborator samples originated in the United States, Italy and Spain and spanned the acute and convalescent phases of COVID-19. Samples came from the ongoing ImmuneRACE study (first 160 participants) plus 1,254 subjects from 6 global collaborators. Where HLA class I and class II types were available, the types were taken from metadata supplied by the sample provider, not from assay-based typing. The dataset comprised deeply sampled blood TCRbeta repertoires from subjects exposed to, actively infected with, or recovered from COVID-19. The repertoires were released in a freely available public database meant as a resource for research on the immune response to SARS-CoV-2. A de-identified subject ID, COVID-19 status, age in years and sex were almost always included in the sample metadata. The material from the prospective study consisted of cDNA or gDNA derived from T cells, B-cell-depleted T cells, or PBMCs.

The germline V gene supplies CDR1 ENHRY and CDR2 SYGVKD. The CDR3 contains 15 residues, cysteine and phenylalanine counted. Only the CDR3 portion is preserved as DNA: 45 bases, with reading frame beginning at the first base. Trimming removed 3 bases from V and 0 bases from J, leaving 10 bases between the germline ends. Summary of the overall study and its limitations: How much clinical and demographic metadata was included differed by source and by participant, and the metadata was provided uncurated.

The receptor comes from a man in his fifties with active or convalescent COVID-19. Source material: peripheral blood. The chain is made from TRBV10-3 and TRBJ2-3; confidence is insufficient to name the D gene. Here the CDR3 is given as CAISDGAPSTDTQYF. The sequenced DNA: TGTGCCATCAGTGATGGAGCGCCTAGCACAGATACGCAGTATTTT.